A single sample gave rise to the 6 T cell receptor beta chains below, sequenced in a study of cytomegalovirus exposure and HLA in healthy donors (dated by TCRdb to the late 2010s). The library was obtained by the immunoSEQ multiplex PCR assay. For the multiplex PCR, a mixture combining 60 forward primers for TCR Vbeta segments and 13 reverse primers for TCR Jbeta segments was used. TCRdb retrieved this table from immuneACCESS and kept in-frame rearrangements only. Not all clones are present; in checked studies, unresolved V genes account for under half, and no reason is known for the remainder. This sample gives around 190,000 clones in total; 65% to 85% of them show up just once. The ten most abundant clones make up approximately 2.9% of the sample. Sequencing input: PBMCs. The receptors stem from a female donor in good health and CMV-seronegative.

This clone was observed a few times. The rearrangement joins TRBV29-1 to TRBJ2-1, with 13 bases lining up with TRBD2. The CDR3 runs 12 residues. Losses at the gene ends were 4 bases for V and 14 bases for J; bases not matched to a gene: 5. CDR1 is SQVTM and CDR2 is ANQGSEA in the germline V gene. In nucleotides, the CDR3 is TGCAGCGTTGGGACTAGCGGGAGTATAGAGTTCTTC. Its protein is CSVGTSGSIEFF.

The V call is TRBV27, the J call TRBJ2-7; 7 bases agree with TRBD1. V shed 6 bases, J shed 4 bases, and the junction held 15 bases outside the gene matches. Germline V gene sequence: CDR1 MNHEY, CDR2 SMNVEV (reference sequence). The CDR3 runs 16 residues. The CDR3 DNA follows: TGTGCCAGCAGCCCCGACAGGGACGTATTGAGATACGAGCAGTACTTC. It is translated as CASSPDRDVLRYEQYF.

The gene calls are TRBV11-3 and TRBJ2-7, with a tentative D call TRBD1 (6 bases). CDR1 is SGHNT, CDR2 YENEEA, per germline. This CDR3 region has 14 residues. Trimming removed 11 bases at V and 4 bases at J, with 21 bases between. The CDR3 region is CAGSLRGSTYEQYF. CDR3 DNA sequence: TGTGCCGGTAGCCTAAGGGGGTCCACGTACGAGCAGTACTTC.

This clone was counted between two and nine times. The chain employs TRBV7-8 and TRBJ2-5; 7 bases map to TRBD2. With 1 base clipped from V and 5 bases from J, the junction kept 4 bases outside the gene matches. CDR3 length: 14 residues. The germline gives CDR1 SGHVS, CDR2 FQNEAQ. The CDR3 loop is CASSLGGGRETQYF. The CDR3 DNA follows: TGTGCCAGCAGCTTAGGGGGGGGGAGGGAGACCCAGTACTTC. Drawing the rest from reference TRBV7-8 and TRBJ2-5, the complete variable domain is GAGVSQSPRYKVAKRGQDVALRCDPISGHVSLFWYQQALGQGPEFLTYFQNEAQLDKSGLPSDRFFAERPEGSVSTLKIQRTQQEDSAVYLCASSLGGGRETQYFGPGTRLLVL.

The chain recombines TRBV19 with TRBJ2-5; D might be TRBD2 (5 bases). CDR1 is LNHDA, CDR2 SQIVND, per germline (reference sequence). V dropped 3 bases and J dropped 2 bases, with 13 bases sitting between them. This CDR3 spans 15 amino acids. CDR3 protein: CASSIQGRGQETQYF. CDR3 DNA sequence: TGTGCCAGTAGTATCCAAGGTCGGGGACAAGAGACCCAGTACTTC.

The V gene is TRBV6-1, the J gene TRBJ2-7; TRBD2 matches 12 bases. The germline gives CDR1 MNHNS, CDR2 SASEGT. V lost 4 bases to trimming and J lost 1 base; unmatched junction nucleotides: 8. The CDR3 covers 17 residues. CDR3 loop: CASSVSSGGVWSYEQYF. The CDR3 DNA reads TGTGCCAGCAGTGTGTCTAGCGGGGGGGTGTGGTCCTACGAGCAGTACTTC.